The rows below give T cell receptor beta chains drawn from one sample of a study of blood T cell repertoires in COVID-19. Data came from immunoSEQ multiplex PCR; TCRdb stores just in-frame clones and leaves some out. Of fewer than 350,000 clones listed, under 90% are singletons. Sample: PBMCs or T cells enriched from blood (not recorded which). The receptors originated from a man in his sixties who had recovered from COVID-19. Each CDR3 is given with its conserved first and last residue.

TRBV5-1,TRBJ2-7,CASSLEAREGYEQYF
TRBV11-2,TRBJ2-7,CASSLVLAGYYEQYF
TRBV6-5,TRBJ1-5,CASSYSDRGQPQHF
TRBV11-2,TRBJ2-1,CASSLVRSLAGLKGNEQFF
TRBV18,TRBJ1-5,CASSSGQAHNQPQHF
TRBV2,TRBJ2-7,CASSAASGEQYF
TRBV29-1,TRBJ2-5,CSVEGGGGQETQYF
TRBV6-5,TRBJ2-7,CASKGTGTYEQYF
TRBV7-2,TRBJ2-5,CASSSPRRMETQYF
TRBV28,TRBJ2-7,CASSTAGTGTYEQYF
TRBV4-2,TRBJ2-7,CASSQEIPGTGNSYEQYF
TRBV7-2,TRBJ2-7,CASSPRQGSYEQYF
TRBV28,TRBJ2-7,CASSLGGGSYEQYF
TRBV18,TRBJ1-5,CASSLRGNQPQHF
TRBV12-3/TRBV12-4,TRBJ2-7,CASSTFQAYEQYF
TRBV6-5,TRBJ1-5,CASSYSGTGPQHF
TRBV7-3,TRBJ1-2,CASSLIGSGSNYGYTF
TRBV5-1,TRBJ2-5,CASSPGTSSPTQYF
TRBV5-1,TRBJ2-7,CASSLDGGTQYF
TRBV6-6,TRBJ2-3,CASSPPPGQGTADTQYF
TRBV2,TRBJ1-2,CASTIQGYGYTF
TRBV28,TRBJ2-7,CASSATAGRSYYEQYF
TRBV24-1,TRBJ2-7,CATSDSGTGTSHEQYF
TRBV5-6,TRBJ1-1,CASSLGQRNTEAFF
TRBV7-2,TRBJ2-3,CASSLAFRTSGTDTQYF
TRBV5-1,TRBJ2-1,CASSFTTINEQFF
TRBV7-2,TRBJ2-2,CASSPGQAPFGGELFF